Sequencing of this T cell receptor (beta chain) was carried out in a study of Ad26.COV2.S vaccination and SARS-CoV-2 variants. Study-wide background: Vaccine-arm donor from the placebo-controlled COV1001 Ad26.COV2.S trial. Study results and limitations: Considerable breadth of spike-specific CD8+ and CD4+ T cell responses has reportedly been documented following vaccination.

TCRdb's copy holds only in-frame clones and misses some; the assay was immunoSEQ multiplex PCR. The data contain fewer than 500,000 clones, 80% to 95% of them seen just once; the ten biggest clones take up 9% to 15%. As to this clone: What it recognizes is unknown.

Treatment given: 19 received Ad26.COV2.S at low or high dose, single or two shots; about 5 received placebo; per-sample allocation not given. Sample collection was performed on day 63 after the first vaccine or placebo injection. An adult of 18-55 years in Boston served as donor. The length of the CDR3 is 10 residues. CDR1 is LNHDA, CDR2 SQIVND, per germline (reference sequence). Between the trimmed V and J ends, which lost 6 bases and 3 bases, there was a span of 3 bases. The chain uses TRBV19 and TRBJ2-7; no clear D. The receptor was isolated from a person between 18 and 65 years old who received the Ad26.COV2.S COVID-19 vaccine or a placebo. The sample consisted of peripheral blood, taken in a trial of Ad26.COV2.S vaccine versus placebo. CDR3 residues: CASSHYEQYF. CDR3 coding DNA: TGTGCCAGTAGCCACTACGAGCAGTACTTC.